A selection of T cell receptor beta chains follows, all from one sample in a study of blood T cell repertoires in COVID-19. The data were produced by immunoSEQ multiplex PCR, yet TCRdb's version contains in-frame clones alone and is incomplete. The repertoire consists of about 670,000 clones, with over 80% occurring once and the leading ten covering over 0.2%. The sequencing input was peripheral blood. These TCRs come from a woman aged 18-30 years with acute or convalescent COVID-19. The CDR3 runs from the conserved cysteine through the conserved F or W. The D gene is left open where the match is weak. Rows give clone size only sometimes, using once, few, many, or a class for an expanded clone.

TRBV30	TRBJ2-1	.	.	TGTGCCTGGACCCTAGGAGGGTTCTCCTACAATGAGCAGTTCTTC	CAWTLGGFSYNEQFF
TRBV5-4	TRBJ1-6	TRBD1	few	TGTGCCAGCAGCATAGGGACAGCTTATAATTCACCCCTCCACTTT	CASSIGTAYNSPLHF
TRBV6-1	TRBJ2-7	TRBD1	.	TGTGCCAGCAGTGGATCGACAGGGACGAGCTCCTACGAGCAGTACTTC	CASSGSTGTSSYEQYF
TRBV6-6	TRBJ1-1	.	.	TGTGCCAGCAGCCCCAGGGAAGTGCAGAACACTGAAGCTTTCTTT	CASSPREVQNTEAFF
TRBV30	TRBJ2-7	.	.	TGTGCCTGGAGTCCGCGGCCCGGTAATCCCTACGAGCAGTACTTC	CAWSPRPGNPYEQYF
TRBV27	TRBJ1-6	.	.	TGTGCCAGCAGTTGGGGAGGGAGCTCCTATAATTCACCCCTCCACTTT	CASSWGGSSYNSPLHF
TRBV27	TRBJ1-1	.	.	TGTGCCAGCAGTTTATCGGGCACGCATGAAGCTTTCTTT	CASSLSGTHEAFF
TRBV5-4	TRBJ2-6	.	few	TGTGCCAGCAGCTTGATCGGCTCTGGGGCCAACGTCCTGACTTTC	CASSLIGSGANVLTF
TRBV6-1	TRBJ1-2	TRBD1	.	TGTGCCAGCAGTGAACGCGGGACAGCCTATGGCTACACCTTC	CASSERGTAYGYTF
TRBV7-3	TRBJ2-3	TRBD2	.	TGTGCCAGCAGCAGACAGAGCGGGGGGGCGACAGATACGCAGTATTTT	CASSRQSGGATDTQYF
TRBV6-5	TRBJ1-1	TRBD1	.	TGTGCCAGCAGTTATACGACAGGGGTGGTAGAAGCTTTCTTT	CASSYTTGVVEAFF
TRBV5-1	TRBJ1-4	.	.	TGCGCCAGCAGCTTGCTGGCAGATAATGAAAAACTGTTTTTT	CASSLLADNEKLFF
TRBV10-3	TRBJ1-3	TRBD1	.	TGTGCCATCAGTGAGCGGCAGGGGGACACCATATATTTT	CAISERQGDTIYF
TRBV6-2/TRBV6-3	TRBJ2-1	.	once	TGTGCCAGCAGTTCGAGAGCGGAGCAGTTCTTC	CASSSRAEQFF
TRBV4-1	TRBJ1-5	.	.	TGCGCCAGCAGCCCCGGGGGGGGCCAGCCCCAGCATTTT	CASSPGGGQPQHF
TRBV30	TRBJ2-7	.	.	TGTGCCTGGAGTGTACGAGCGAGCGGGGAGCAGTACTTC	CAWSVRASGEQYF
TRBV7-8	TRBJ2-1	TRBD2	.	TGTGCCAGCAGCCCCACTAGCGGATCCTACAATGAGCAGTTCTTC	CASSPTSGSYNEQFF
TRBV2	TRBJ2-7	TRBD2	.	TGTGCCAGCAAGCCCCTAGCGGGGAAGCGTCAGTACTTC	CASKPLAGKRQYF
TRBV4-1	TRBJ1-2	.	.	TGCGCCAGCAGCCAAGAAAGCAACTATGGCTACACCTTC	CASSQESNYGYTF
TRBV3-1/TRBV3-2	TRBJ2-1	TRBD2	once	TGTGCCAGCAGGTTGCTAGCGGGGGGGGAAAATGAGCAGTTCTTC	CASRLLAGGENEQFF
TRBV19	TRBJ1-1	.	.	TGTGCCAGTAGTACGCGACAAATTTTGAACACTGAAGCTTTCTTT	CASSTRQILNTEAFF
TRBV24-1	TRBJ1-2	.	.	TGTGCCCCCGGGATGCATGCCAACTATGGCTACACCTTC	CAPGMHANYGYTF
TRBV29-1	TRBJ1-1	.	.	TGCAGCGTTGAAGATTTGGGGGCACGGCTGAACACTGAAGCTTTCTTT	CSVEDLGARLNTEAFF
TRBV10-1	TRBJ2-5	.	.	TGCGCCTTAGGGGGGGGAGAGACCCAGTACTTC	CALGGGETQYF
TRBV10-3	TRBJ1-1	TRBD1	once	TGTGCCATCAGGCCTGAGGACAGGGCGGGCACTGAAGCTTTCTTT	CAIRPEDRAGTEAFF
TRBV3-1/TRBV3-2	TRBJ2-7	.	.	TGTGCCAGCAGCCCCTATGAGGGAAGGGTATCAATCTACGAGCAGTACTTC	CASSPYEGRVSIYEQYF
TRBV3-1/TRBV3-2	TRBJ1-1	.	.	TGTGCCAGCAGCCAACCACAGGGATTTGGCACTGAAGCTTTCTTT	CASSQPQGFGTEAFF
TRBV24-1	TRBJ2-5	TRBD1	.	TGTGCCACCTCTGAGGGGGCGCGAAGGGAGACCCAGTACTTC	CATSEGARRETQYF
TRBV7-3	TRBJ2-2	.	.	TGTGCCAGCAGCTTGCGCCCGAAATCGAACACCGGGGAGCTGTTTTTT	CASSLRPKSNTGELFF
TRBV6-5	TRBJ1-1	.	.	TGTGCCAGCACCGGGGTTGGGGTAGAGACTGAAGCTTTCTTT	CASTGVGVETEAFF
TRBV15	TRBJ1-6	.	.	TGTGCCACCAGCAGAGGCCTTCAGGGTTCAGAAATAGTGGGAAATAATTCACCCCTCCACTTT	CATSRGLQGSEIVGNNSPLHF
TRBV7-9	TRBJ1-2	TRBD1	.	TGTGCCAGCAGCCACCCCGACAGGGGCCACTATGGCTACACCTTC	CASSHPDRGHYGYTF
TRBV19	TRBJ1-2	.	once	TGTGCCAGTAGGCGGGCGCTTGGTAACTATGGCTACACCTTC	CASRRALGNYGYTF
TRBV5-1	TRBJ2-2	TRBD2	.	TGCGCCAGCAGCTTTCGACTAGCGGGGGTCTCGAACACCGGGGAGCTGTTTTTT	CASSFRLAGVSNTGELFF
TRBV14	TRBJ1-6	.	.	TGTGCCAGCAGCTCTATGGGGGGTTGGAATTCACCCCTCCACTTT	CASSSMGGWNSPLHF
TRBV5-1	TRBJ1-1	.	.	TGCGCCAGCAGCACTATCTCAGGGGCGAACACTGAAGCTTTCTTT	CASSTISGANTEAFF
TRBV9	TRBJ1-2	TRBD1	.	TGTGCCAGCAGCGTAGCCATCACAGACAGGGGAATAGCCGGCTATGGCTACACCTTC	CASSVAITDRGIAGYGYTF
TRBV4-3	TRBJ2-7	.	.	TGCGCCAGCAGCCAAGACCTCGAGTACGAGCAGTACTTC	CASSQDLEYEQYF
TRBV9	TRBJ1-2	TRBD1	.	TGTGCCAGCAGCAAGAGGGGACAGGGAGACTATGGCTACACCTTC	CASSKRGQGDYGYTF
TRBV7-9	TRBJ2-1	TRBD1	few	TGTGCCAGCAGCTGGGGACAGGGGGAGTACAATGAGCAGTTCTTC	CASSWGQGEYNEQFF
TRBV6-1	TRBJ2-2	.	.	TGTGCCAGCAGTGAATATGCTGTCAGGGGGAACACCGGGGAGCTGTTTTTT	CASSEYAVRGNTGELFF